This T cell receptor (beta chain) came from a study of identical twins. Study-wide results and caveats: Beta out-of-frame twin sharing showed a weaker excess.

Note on this clonotype: Its specificity is unknown.

V lost 11 bases to trimming and J lost 6 bases, with 17 bases between them. Germline CDR1 reads MNHNS; CDR2 reads SASEGT. This CDR3 contains 13 residues. Each CDR3 protein is one row after TCRdb ran MiXCR on the 5' RACE reads. The sample records 450,000 to 500,000 distinct CDR3 sequences, roughly 13% being singletons. Healthy Caucasians provided all donations. These same data were also listed under a study on yellow fever vaccine responses in identical twins. That study adds: Reportedly, the response of twins' T cells to the vaccine seemed partly convergent, partly personalized.

This receptor was obtained from a woman in her late teens or twenties in good health. This chain links TRBV6-1 with TRBJ2-1; D might be TRBD1 or TRBD2, each matching 5 bases. The source material was CD4+ T cells sorted from blood. The CDR3 DNA follows: TGTGCCTCTCAAAGGGGCCTAGCCAATGAGCAGTTCTTC. Protein sequence: CASQRGLANEQFF.